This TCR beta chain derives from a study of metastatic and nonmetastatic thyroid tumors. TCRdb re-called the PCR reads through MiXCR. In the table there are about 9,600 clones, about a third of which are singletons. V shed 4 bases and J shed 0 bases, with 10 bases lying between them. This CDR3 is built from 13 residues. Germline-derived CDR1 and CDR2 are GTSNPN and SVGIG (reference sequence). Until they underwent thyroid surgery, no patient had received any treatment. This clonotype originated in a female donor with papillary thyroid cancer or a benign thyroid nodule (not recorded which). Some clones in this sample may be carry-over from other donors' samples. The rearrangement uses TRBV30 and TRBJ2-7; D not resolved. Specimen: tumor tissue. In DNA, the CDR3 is TGTGCCTGGAATCCCTCGAGCTCCTACGAGCAGTACTTC. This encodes CAWNPSSSYEQYF.